These 7 T cell receptor beta chains were all obtained from the same sample, sequenced in a study of cytomegalovirus exposure and HLA in healthy donors. With 60 Vbeta and 13 Jbeta primers, the PCR was carried out. Method: immunoSEQ multiplex PCR; TCRdb's copy keeps in-frame clones and lacks some. The sample holds approximately 120,000 clones; around three quarters are singletons and the top ten take approximately 10%. The sequenced sample was PBMCs. These receptor sequences come from a man aged 25 to 45 in good health and CMV-seropositive.

This clone was counted a single time. The sample contains more than one DNA sequence encoding this CDR3. The V call is TRBV25-1, the J call TRBJ2-6; perhaps TRBD1 as D (6 bases). Germline CDR1 MGHDK, CDR2 SYGVNS. V was trimmed by 1 base and J by 2 bases, leaving 12 bases between them. The CDR3 has 17 amino acids. The CDR3 DNA sequence: TGTGCCAGCAGTGAATTGGATACAGGGCCTGGGGCCAACGTCCTGACTTTC. It specifies CASSELDTGPGANVLTF.

The sample holds a few counts of this clone. This chain links TRBV5-1 with TRBJ2-1, with D perhaps matching TRBD1 (6 bases). Trimming removed 1 base at V and 1 base at J, with 15 bases between. CDR3 size: 17 residues. In germline, CDR1 is SGHRS, CDR2 YFSETQ. The CDR3 DNA is TGCGCCAGCAGCTTGATTTGGGAGACAGGTTCCTACAATGAGCAGTTCTTC. Its translation is CASSLIWETGSYNEQFF.

The chain uses TRBV11-3 and TRBJ2-7; tentative D call: TRBD2 (5 bases). The germline V gene has CDR1 SGHNT and CDR2 YENEEA. This CDR3 spans 12 amino acids. Trimming took off 5 bases at V and 2 bases at J, with 7 bases between the two ends. The CDR3 region is CASSRGAYEQYF. Written as DNA, the CDR3 is TGTGCCAGCAGCCGGGGTGCCTACGAGCAGTACTTC.

The V call is TRBV5-1, the J call TRBJ2-1; no clear D gene. Germline loops: CDR1 SGHRS, CDR2 YFSETQ. CDR3 length equals 18 residues. V was trimmed by 0 bases and J by 0 bases, leaving 16 bases between them. The CDR3, as DNA: TGCGCCAGCAGCTTGGTACCTAAGATCTTCCGCTCCTACAATGAGCAGTTCTTC. Its protein is CASSLVPKIFRSYNEQFF.

The gene calls are TRBV4-3 and TRBJ1-5; possibly TRBD1 for D (5 bases). This CDR3 is built from 15 residues. CDR1 and CDR2 from the germline V gene are LGHNA and YSLEER. V was shortened by 8 bases and J by 4 bases, with 18 bases between the two germline ends. CDR3 amino acids: CASGGGLLENQPQHF. Here the CDR3 DNA reads TGCGCCAGCGGGGGAGGACTATTGGAAAATCAGCCCCAGCATTTT.

This chain links TRBV2 with TRBJ2-7, with 7 bases matching TRBD1. There are 14 residues in the CDR3. Germline loops: CDR1 SNHLY, CDR2 FYNNEI. The V segment lost 6 bases and the J segment 2 bases; nucleotides outside the gene matches: 7. The CDR3 is CASSRATGPYEQYF. CDR3 nucleotides: TGTGCCAGCAGCCGGGCGACAGGGCCCTACGAGCAGTACTTC.

The rearrangement links TRBV11-2 to TRBJ1-1; no clear D gene. V was cut by 6 bases and J by 0 bases, with 5 bases left in between. This CDR3 is built from 12 residues. Germline V gene data show CDR1 as SGHAT and CDR2 as FQNNGV. This CDR3 is CASRDLNTEAFF. The CDR3 DNA reads as TGTGCCAGCAGAGACTTGAACACTGAAGCTTTCTTT.